This T cell receptor beta chain was sequenced during a study of neurological immune-mediated disorders. Study observations and caveats: The study phylogenetically grouped the repertoires of 18 of 34 multiple sclerosis patients into one related-CDR3 cluster, a possible signature.

Template-switch 5'RACE cDNA synthesis added a 10-nucleotide unique molecular identifier. TCRdb redid the calling of the 5' RACE reads with MiXCR, one entry per CDR3 protein. This repertoire shows 55,000 to 75,000 distinct CDR3 sequences, roughly 2.5% found once; its top ten account for about 2.9%. This clonotype was seen many times. The antigen is undetermined. The sample comprised PBMCs. The receptor's source is a man in his forties or fifties with multiple sclerosis.

The CDR3 sequence is CASSTSYEQYF. In nucleotides, the CDR3 is TGTGCCAGCAGTACATCCTACGAGCAGTACTTC. This chain links TRBV12-3 or TRBV12-4 with TRBJ2-7; D remains unclear. V was pared by 5 bases and J by 1 base, with 3 bases between. This CDR3 comprises 11 residues.